This T cell receptor beta chain appears in the sequencing data of a study of vaccination effects on CD4 cells after COVID-19. The overall study: Vaccine administered to participants consisted of two doses of either BNT162b2 or mRNA-1273.

Profiled with immunoSEQ multiplex PCR; TCRdb holds only in-frame clones, not every one. The table records about 27,000 clones, roughly 70% of them present only once. To note about this clone: Its antigen is not identified.

Before sequencing, viral peptide pools were used by the ViraFEST assay to expand antigen-specific CD4+ T cells. Upon completion of 10 days in culture, CD4+ T cells were isolated. Neither prior SARS-CoV-2 infection nor positive nucleocapsid antibodies were present in the vaccine recipients. A half-volume exchange with IL-2 medium occurred on days 3 and 7. General study points: There were few convalescent patients in the study and no early post-infection timepoints. The study found marked clonal contraction of infection- and vaccine-induced clones late after vaccination.

Trimming removed 4 bases at V and 5 bases at J, with 15 bases between. Germline V CDR1 and CDR2: SGHRS, YFSETQ. The CDR3 extends over 14 amino acids. The starting material was CD4+ T cells from PBMCs cultured with HCoV-NL63 spike peptides, obtained before COVID-19 vaccination. This TCR came from a human donor who received a COVID-19 vaccine. This chain uses TRBV5-1 with TRBJ1-1; D is perhaps TRBD1 (5 bases). CDR3 nucleotides: TGCGCCAGCAGCCGACTCGGGACGGAAACTGAAGCTTTCTTT. It is translated as CASSRLGTETEAFF.